The clone carrying this TCR beta chain qualifies as medium-sized (0.01 to 0.1%). Single viable CD3+CD4+CD8-CD45RO+ cells were sorted as the memory CD4+ T cells. Clones were sequenced by immunoSEQ multiplex PCR, and TCRdb holds only the in-frame ones, with some missing. The sample has 50,000 or so clones; around three quarters are singletons. This sample stems from a study of memory CD4+ T cells and cytomegalovirus serostatus. Germline CDR1 and CDR2: SGHDN and FVKESK. Trimming removed 0 bases from V and 2 bases from J, with 14 bases in between. The CDR3 is 16 amino acids. The chain is built from TRBV14 and TRBJ2-7; TRBD2 might be the D (6 bases). The sequencing input was memory CD4+ T cells from blood. The TCR originated in an adult in good health and CMV-seronegative. As DNA, the CDR3 is TGTGCCAGCAGCCAAGATTTAGGGAGGCCCCCCTACGAGCAGTACTTC. As protein: CASSQDLGRPPYEQYF.